One and the same sample provided the 4 T cell receptor beta chains below, sequenced in a study of molecular identifiers for immune sequencing clone quantification. TCRdb used MiXCR to reprocess the PCR reads, holding one entry per CDR3 protein. This table holds around 460,000 distinct CDR3 sequences, around 25% found once. Sequencing used naive CD8+ T cells from blood, with Jurkat cell RNA spiked in. The subset denotes: FACS-sorted CD8+CD4-CCR7+CD45RA+ naive T cells. The receptors come from a human donor in good health. Some libraries in this study had Jurkat cell RNA spiked in.

This clonotype has a count of ten or more. V is TRBV6-5 and J is TRBJ2-7; possibly TRBD2 for D (5 bases). The V gene's germline CDR1 is MNHEY and CDR2 SVGAGI. There are 13 residues in the CDR3. Trimming took 2 bases from V and 9 from J, leaving 14 bases between them. The DNA of the CDR3 is TGTGCCAGCAGTTACCCGGGATCTACGGGGCAGTACTTC. It codes for CASSYPGSTGQYF.

This clonotype was seen repeatedly, ten times or more. The chain carries TRBV7-9 and TRBJ1-1; D not resolved. The CDR3 length is 12 residues. Germline loops: CDR1 SEHNR, CDR2 FQNEAQ (reference sequence). Trimming pared 7 bases from V and 6 bases from J, leaving 12 bases between. The CDR3 sequence is CASTDRGAEAFF. The CDR3 DNA sequence: TGTGCCAGCACTGACCGGGGTGCTGAAGCTTTCTTT.

This clonotype was found a few times. The CDR3 nucleotides are TGTGCCAGCAGACCGACTAGCGCAAGCACAGATACGCAGTATTTT. Protein product: CASRPTSASTDTQYF. The chain is built from TRBV2 and TRBJ2-3; 8 nucleotides match TRBD2. The CDR3 runs to 15 residues. The V segment lost 6 bases and the J segment 0 bases; nucleotides outside the gene matches: 5. Germline assignment: CDR1 SNHLY and CDR2 FYNNEI. Filled out from reference TRBV2 and TRBJ2-3, the complete variable domain reads EPEVTQTPSHQVTQMGQEVILRCVPISNHLYFYWYRQILGQKVEFLVSFYNNEISEKSEIFDDQFSVERPDGSNFTLKIRSTKLEDSAMYFCASRPTSASTDTQYFGPGTRLTVL.

Comments on this clonotype: This clone may be a read error of a much larger clone one base away. V usage is TRBV2 and J usage is TRBJ1-1, with 9 bases aligning to TRBD1. V was pared by 6 bases and J by 1 base, with 3 bases of the junction left unmatched. CDR1 SNHLY and CDR2 FYNNEI come from the germline V gene. This CDR3 comprises 14 residues. In nucleotides, the CDR3 is TGTGCCAGCAGGGACAGGGGCACGAACACTGAAGCTTTCTTT. This translates into CASRDRGTNTEAFF.